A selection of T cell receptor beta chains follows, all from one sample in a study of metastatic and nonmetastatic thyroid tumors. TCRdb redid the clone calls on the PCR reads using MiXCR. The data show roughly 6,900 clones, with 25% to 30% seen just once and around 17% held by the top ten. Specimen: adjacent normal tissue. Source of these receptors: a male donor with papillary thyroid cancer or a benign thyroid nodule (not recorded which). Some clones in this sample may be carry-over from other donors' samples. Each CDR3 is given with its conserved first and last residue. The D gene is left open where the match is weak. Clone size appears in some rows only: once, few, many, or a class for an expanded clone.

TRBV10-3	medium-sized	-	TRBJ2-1	CAISESGSGSYNEQFF	TGTGCCATCAGTGAGTCGGGAAGCGGATCCTACAATGAGCAGTTCTTC
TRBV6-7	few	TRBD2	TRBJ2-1	CASSPWGGGSNEQFF	TGTGCCAGCAGCCCCTGGGGGGGGGGAAGCAATGAGCAGTTCTTC
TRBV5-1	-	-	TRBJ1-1	CASSSTGNTEAFF	TGCGCCAGCAGCTCGACAGGGAACACTGAAGCTTTCTTT
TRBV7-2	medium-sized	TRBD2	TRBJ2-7	CASSVGAGTVYEQYF	TGTGCCAGCAGCGTAGGAGCGGGAACCGTCTACGAGCAGTACTTC
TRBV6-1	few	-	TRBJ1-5	CASMGQVNQPQHF	TGTGCCAGCATGGGGCAGGTCAATCAGCCCCAGCATTTT
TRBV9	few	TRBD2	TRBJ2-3	CASSFRLAGTDTQYF	TGTGCCAGCAGCTTTCGACTAGCGGGCACGGATACGCAGTATTTT
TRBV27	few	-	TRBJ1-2	CASSPEGGRSAYGYTF	TGTGCCAGCAGTCCCGAGGGGGGGCGCTCGGCCTATGGCTACACCTTC
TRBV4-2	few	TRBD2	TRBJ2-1	CASSQDGASGNYNEQFF	TGTGCCAGCAGCCAAGATGGGGCTAGCGGGAATTACAATGAGCAGTTCTTC
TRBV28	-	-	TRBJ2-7	CASRLTVYEQYF	TGTGCCAGCAGGCTGACAGTTTACGAGCAGTACTTC
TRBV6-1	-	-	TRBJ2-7	CTSRPPGQSYEDYF	TGTACCAGCAGGCCCCCGGGACAATCCTACGAGGACTACTTC
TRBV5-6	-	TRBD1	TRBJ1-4	CASSWTGQGLEKLFF	TGTGCCAGCAGCTGGACGGGACAGGGACTTGAAAAACTGTTTTTT
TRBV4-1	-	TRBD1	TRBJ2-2	CASSAGTGGYGELFF	TGCGCCAGCAGCGCTGGGACAGGGGGCTATGGGGAGCTGTTTTTT
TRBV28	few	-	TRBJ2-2	CANSFANTWELFF	TGTGCCAACAGTTTCGCGAACACTTGGGAGCTGTTTTTT
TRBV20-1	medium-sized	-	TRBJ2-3	CSAFRDADTQYF	TGCAGTGCCTTCCGTGACGCGGATACGCAGTATTTT
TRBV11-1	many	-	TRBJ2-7	CASSPPPSAGYTYEQYF	TGTGCCAGCAGCCCACCCCCTTCGGCGGGATACACCTACGAGCAGTACTTC
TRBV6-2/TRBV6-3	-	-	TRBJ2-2	CASSYSGWGELFF	TGTGCCAGCAGTTACTCGGGTTGGGGGGAGCTGTTTTTT
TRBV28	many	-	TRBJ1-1	CASTPGRMNTEAFF	TGTGCCAGCACCCCCGGACGGATGAACACTGAAGCTTTCTTT
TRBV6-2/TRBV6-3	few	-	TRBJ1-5	CASRPPGPSKPQHF	TGTGCCAGCAGGCCCCCGGGACCCTCTAAGCCCCAGCATTTT
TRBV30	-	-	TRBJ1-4	CAWGAAAHNEKLFF	TGTGCCTGGGGGGCCGCAGCTCATAATGAAAAACTGTTTTTT
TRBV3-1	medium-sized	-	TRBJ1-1	CASSPAMNTEAFF	TGTGCCAGCAGCCCCGCAATGAACACTGAAGCTTTCTTT
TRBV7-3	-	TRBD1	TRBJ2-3	CASSSTGVPTDTQYF	TGTGCCAGCAGCTCGACAGGGGTACCCACAGATACGCAGTATTTT
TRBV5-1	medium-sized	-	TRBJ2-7	CASSFDRDYEQYF	TGCGCCAGCAGCTTTGACCGAGACTACGAGCAGTACTTC
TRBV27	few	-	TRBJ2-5	CASSVYVVGGRFQETQYF	TGTGCCAGCAGCGTATACGTTGTGGGGGGCCGGTTCCAAGAGACCCAGTACTTC
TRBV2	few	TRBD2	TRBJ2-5	CASRVAGVYETQYF	TGTGCCAGCAGGGTAGCGGGAGTCTACGAGACCCAGTACTTC
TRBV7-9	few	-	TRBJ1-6	CASSLRGLGNSPLHF	TGTGCCAGCAGCTTAAGGGGTCTGGGCAATTCACCCCTCCACTTT
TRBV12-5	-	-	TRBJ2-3	CASGSGDTQYF	TGTGCTAGTGGTTCTGGGGATACGCAGTATTTT
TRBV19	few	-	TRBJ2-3	CASSKGGGLLDTQYF	TGTGCCAGTAGTAAGGGGGGGGGCCTTTTAGATACGCAGTATTTT
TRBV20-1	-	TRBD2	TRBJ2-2	CSARDRGLAGAGTGELFF	TGCAGTGCTAGAGACAGGGGGCTAGCGGGAGCGGGCACCGGGGAGCTGTTTTTT
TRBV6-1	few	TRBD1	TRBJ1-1	CASSGQGAGWYTEAFF	TGTGCCAGCAGTGGCCAGGGGGCGGGTTGGTACACTGAAGCTTTCTTT
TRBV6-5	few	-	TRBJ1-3	CASSYSGRGVDTIYF	TGTGCCAGCAGTTACTCGGGCCGGGGGGTAGACACCATATATTTT
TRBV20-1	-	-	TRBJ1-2	CSARVGGLKGYTF	TGCAGTGCTAGAGTGGGGGGGTTGAAGGGCTACACCTTC
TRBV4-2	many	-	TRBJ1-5	CASSQVGPGISNQPQHF	TGTGCCAGCAGCCAAGTGGGCCCGGGAATTAGCAATCAGCCCCAGCATTTT
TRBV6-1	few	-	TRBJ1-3	CASSLGLGYSGNTIYF	TGTGCCAGCAGCCTAGGGCTGGGTTACTCTGGAAACACCATATATTTT
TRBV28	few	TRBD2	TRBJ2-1	CASTRGDLAGSYNEQFF	TGTGCCAGCACTCGAGGGGACCTAGCGGGATCGTACAATGAGCAGTTCTTC
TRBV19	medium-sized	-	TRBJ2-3	CASSRQGEGADTQYF	TGTGCCAGTAGTCGCCAGGGTGAAGGCGCAGATACGCAGTATTTT
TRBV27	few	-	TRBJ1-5	CASSSVDGDYQPQHF	TGTGCCAGCAGTTCGGTGGACGGAGATTATCAGCCCCAGCATTTT
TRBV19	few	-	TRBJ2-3	CASNSERTDTQYF	TGTGCCAGTAATAGCGAACGCACAGATACGCAGTATTTT
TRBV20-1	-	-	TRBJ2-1	CSARDWQEAQHEQFF	TGCAGTGCTAGAGATTGGCAAGAAGCCCAACATGAGCAGTTCTTC
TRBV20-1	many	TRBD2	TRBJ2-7	CSARGTSGYYEQYF	TGCAGTGCTAGAGGGACTAGCGGGTATTACGAGCAGTACTTC
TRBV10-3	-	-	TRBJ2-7	CAIADRLPSYEQYF	TGTGCCATCGCTGACAGGCTCCCATCCTACGAGCAGTACTTC
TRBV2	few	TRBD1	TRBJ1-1	CASIGTGIGTEAFF	TGTGCCAGCATCGGGACAGGGATAGGGACTGAAGCTTTCTTT
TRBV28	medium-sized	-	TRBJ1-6	CASSLGSPLHF	TGTGCCAGCAGTTTAGGTTCACCCCTCCACTTT
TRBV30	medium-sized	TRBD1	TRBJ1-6	CAWSVKAGGYSPLHF	TGTGCCTGGAGTGTAAAGGCAGGGGGCTATTCACCCCTCCACTTT
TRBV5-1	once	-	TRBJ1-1	CASSLVSGANTEAFF	TGCGCCAGCAGCTTGGTATCCGGGGCGAACACTGAAGCTTTCTTT
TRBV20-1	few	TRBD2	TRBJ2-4	CSARDPGTSQNIQYF	TGCAGTGCTAGAGATCCCGGGACTAGCCAAAACATTCAGTACTTC
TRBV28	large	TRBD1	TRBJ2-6	CASSWTGDGANVLTF	TGTGCCAGCAGCTGGACAGGGGATGGGGCCAACGTCCTGACTTTC
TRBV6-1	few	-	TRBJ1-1	CASMPYDMLNTEAFF	TGTGCCAGCATGCCTTATGACATGCTAAACACTGAAGCTTTCTTT
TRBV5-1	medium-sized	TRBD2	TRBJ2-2	CASSRTSPTGELFF	TGCGCCAGCAGCAGGACTAGCCCCACCGGGGAGCTGTTTTTT
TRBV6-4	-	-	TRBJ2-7	CASSDSLPRVRSSYEQYF	TGTGCCAGCAGTGACTCTCTACCCAGGGTCCGGAGCTCCTACGAGCAGTACTTC